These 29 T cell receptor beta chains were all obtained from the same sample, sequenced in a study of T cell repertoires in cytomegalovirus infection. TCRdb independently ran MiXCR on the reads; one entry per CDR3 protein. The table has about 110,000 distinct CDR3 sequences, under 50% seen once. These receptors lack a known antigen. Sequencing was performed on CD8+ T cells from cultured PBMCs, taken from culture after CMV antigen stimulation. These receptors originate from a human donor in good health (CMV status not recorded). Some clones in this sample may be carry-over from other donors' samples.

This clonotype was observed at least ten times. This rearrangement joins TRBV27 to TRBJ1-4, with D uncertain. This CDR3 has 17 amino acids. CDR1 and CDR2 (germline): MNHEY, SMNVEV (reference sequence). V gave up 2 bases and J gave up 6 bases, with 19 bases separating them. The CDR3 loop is CASSLTTLPGPHEKLFF. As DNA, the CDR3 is TGTGCCAGCAGTTTAACGACTCTCCCCGGACCCCATGAAAAACTGTTTTTT.

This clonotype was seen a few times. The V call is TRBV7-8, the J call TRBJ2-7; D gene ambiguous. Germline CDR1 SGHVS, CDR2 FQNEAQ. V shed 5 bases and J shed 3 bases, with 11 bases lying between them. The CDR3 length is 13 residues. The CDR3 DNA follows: TGTGCCAGCAGCGTTCCAGGCAGCTACGAGCAGTACTTC. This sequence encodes CASSVPGSYEQYF.

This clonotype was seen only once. The CDR3 coding sequence is TGTGCCAGCAGCCCTGGCGGGGGGTACGCCGGGGAGCTGTTTTTT. It encodes CASSPGGGYAGELFF. The rearrangement links TRBV7-6 to TRBJ2-2, with 8 bases lining up with TRBD2. There are 15 residues in the CDR3. The germline V gene encodes CDR1 SGHVS and CDR2 FNYEAQ. The junction had 8 bases not matched to a gene; V was cut back by 5 bases and J by 6 bases. Full variable domain (remainder filled in from reference TRBV7-6 and TRBJ2-2): GAGVSQSPRYKVTKRGQDVALRCDPISGHVSLYWYRQALGQGPEFLTYFNYEAQQDKSGLPNDRFSAERPEGSISTLTIQRTEQRDSAMYRCASSPGGGYAGELFFGEGSRLTVL.

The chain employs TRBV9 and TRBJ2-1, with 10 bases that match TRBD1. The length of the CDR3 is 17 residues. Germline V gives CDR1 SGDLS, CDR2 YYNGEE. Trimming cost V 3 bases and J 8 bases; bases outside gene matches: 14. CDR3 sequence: CASSGDPGQGLLDEQFF. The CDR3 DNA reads TGTGCCAGCAGCGGCGATCCGGGACAGGGGTTGTTAGATGAGCAGTTCTTC.

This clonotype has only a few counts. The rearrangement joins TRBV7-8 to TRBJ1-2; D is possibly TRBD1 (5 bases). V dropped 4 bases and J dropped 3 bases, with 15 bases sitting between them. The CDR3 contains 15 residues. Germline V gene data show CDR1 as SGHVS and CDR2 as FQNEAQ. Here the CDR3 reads CASSSLAGTDYGYTF. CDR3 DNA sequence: TGTGCCAGCAGCTCCCTTGCCGGGACTGACTATGGCTACACCTTC.

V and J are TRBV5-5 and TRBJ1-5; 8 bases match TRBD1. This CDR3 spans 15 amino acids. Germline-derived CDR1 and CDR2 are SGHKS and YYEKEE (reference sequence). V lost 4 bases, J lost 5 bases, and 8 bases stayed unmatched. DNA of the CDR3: TGTGCCAGCAGCCCGACCCCGACAGGGGATCAGCCCCAGCATTTT. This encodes CASSPTPTGDQPQHF.

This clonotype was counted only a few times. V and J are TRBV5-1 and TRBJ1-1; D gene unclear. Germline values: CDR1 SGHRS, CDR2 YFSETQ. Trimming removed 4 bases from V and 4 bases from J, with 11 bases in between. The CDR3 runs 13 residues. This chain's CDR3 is CASSPAYITEAFF. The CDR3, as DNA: TGCGCCAGCAGCCCAGCGTATATCACTGAAGCTTTCTTT.

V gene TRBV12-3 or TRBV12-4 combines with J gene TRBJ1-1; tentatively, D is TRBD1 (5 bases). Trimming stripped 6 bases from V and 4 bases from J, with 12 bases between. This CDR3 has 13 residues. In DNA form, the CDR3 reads TGTGCCAGCAGCACGCCGGGACGCACTGAAGCTTTCTTT. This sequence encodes CASSTPGRTEAFF.

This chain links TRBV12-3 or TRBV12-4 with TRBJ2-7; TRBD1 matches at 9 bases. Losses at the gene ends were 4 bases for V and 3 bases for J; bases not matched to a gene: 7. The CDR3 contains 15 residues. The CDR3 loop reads CASSSTGTGYYEQYF. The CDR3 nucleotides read TGTGCCAGCAGTTCAACCGGGACAGGGTACTACGAGCAGTACTTC.

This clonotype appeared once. The CDR3 DNA sequence: TGTGCCAGCAGCTTGACCGGACTAGCGGGGGGTCACACAGATACGCAGTATTTT. It specifies CASSLTGLAGGHTDTQYF. This chain links TRBV7-3 with TRBJ2-3; TRBD2 aligns across 14 bases. This CDR3 has 18 residues. The J segment lost 2 bases and the V segment lost 3 bases, leaving 7 bases of the junction unmatched. Germline CDR1 is SGHTA and CDR2 is FQGTGA.

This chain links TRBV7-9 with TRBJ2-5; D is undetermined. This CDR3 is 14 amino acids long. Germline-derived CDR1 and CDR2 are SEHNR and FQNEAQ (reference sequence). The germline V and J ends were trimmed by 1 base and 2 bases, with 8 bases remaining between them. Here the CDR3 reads CASSLVPMQETQYF. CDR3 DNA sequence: TGTGCCAGCAGCTTAGTTCCCATGCAAGAGACCCAGTACTTC. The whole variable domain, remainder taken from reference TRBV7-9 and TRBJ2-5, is DTGVSQNPRHKITKRGQNVTFRCDPISEHNRLYWYRQTLGQGPEFLTYFQNEAQLEKSRLLSDRFSAERPKGSFSTLEIQRTEQGDSAMYLCASSLVPMQETQYFGPGTRLLVL.

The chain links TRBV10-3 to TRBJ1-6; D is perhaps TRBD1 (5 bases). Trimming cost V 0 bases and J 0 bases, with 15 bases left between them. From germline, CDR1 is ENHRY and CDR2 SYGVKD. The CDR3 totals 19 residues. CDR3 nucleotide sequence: TGTGCCATCAGTGAGTCGAGCCAGGGATCGAGCTCCTATAATTCACCCCTCCACTTT. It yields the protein CAISESSQGSSSYNSPLHF.

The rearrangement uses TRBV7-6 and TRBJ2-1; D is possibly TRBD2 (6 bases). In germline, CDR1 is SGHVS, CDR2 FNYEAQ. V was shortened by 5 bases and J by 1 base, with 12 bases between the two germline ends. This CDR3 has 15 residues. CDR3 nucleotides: TGTGCCAGCAGCCGGGCGGGGTTTTCCTACAATGAGCAGTTCTTC. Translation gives CASSRAGFSYNEQFF.

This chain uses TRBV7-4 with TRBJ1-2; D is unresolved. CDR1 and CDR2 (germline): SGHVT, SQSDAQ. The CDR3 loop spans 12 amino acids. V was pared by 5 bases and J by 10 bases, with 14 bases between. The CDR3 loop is CASSPIAPIYTF. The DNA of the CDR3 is TGTGCCAGCAGCCCGATCGCCCCCATCTACACCTTC.

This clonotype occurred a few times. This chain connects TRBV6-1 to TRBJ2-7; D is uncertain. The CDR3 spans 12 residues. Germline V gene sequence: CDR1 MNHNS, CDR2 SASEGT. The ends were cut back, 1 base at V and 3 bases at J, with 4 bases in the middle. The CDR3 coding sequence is TGTGCCAGCAGTGAAGACTACTACGAGCAGTACTTC. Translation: CASSEDYYEQYF.

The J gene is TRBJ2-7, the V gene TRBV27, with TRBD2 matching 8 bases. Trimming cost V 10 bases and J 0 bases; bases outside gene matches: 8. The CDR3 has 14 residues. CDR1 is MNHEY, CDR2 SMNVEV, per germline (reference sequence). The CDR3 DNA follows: TGTGCCACACGCCCGGGACTAGGCTCCTACGAGCAGTACTTC. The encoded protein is CATRPGLGSYEQYF.

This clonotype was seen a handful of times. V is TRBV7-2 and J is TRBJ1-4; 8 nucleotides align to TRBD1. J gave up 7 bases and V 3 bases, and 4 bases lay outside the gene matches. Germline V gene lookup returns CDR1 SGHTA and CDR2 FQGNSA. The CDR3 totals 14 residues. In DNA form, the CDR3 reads TGTGCCAGCAGCTTCAGGGGGCTGAGTGAAAAACTGTTTTTT. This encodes CASSFRGLSEKLFF.

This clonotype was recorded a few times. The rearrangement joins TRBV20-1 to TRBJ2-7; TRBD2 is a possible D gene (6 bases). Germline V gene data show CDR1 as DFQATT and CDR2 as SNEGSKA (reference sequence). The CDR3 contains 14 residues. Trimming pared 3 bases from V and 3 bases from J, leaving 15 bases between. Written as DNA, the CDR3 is TGCAGTGCTAGTGGACACGGGGGACTCTACGAGCAGTACTTC. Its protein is CSASGHGGLYEQYF.

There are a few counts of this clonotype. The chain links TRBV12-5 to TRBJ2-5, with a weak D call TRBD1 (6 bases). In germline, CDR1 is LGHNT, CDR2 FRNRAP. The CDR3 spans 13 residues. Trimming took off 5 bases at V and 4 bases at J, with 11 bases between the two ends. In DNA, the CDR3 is TGTGCTAGTGGTCAGGACAGTGGAGAGACCCAGTACTTC. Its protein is CASGQDSGETQYF.

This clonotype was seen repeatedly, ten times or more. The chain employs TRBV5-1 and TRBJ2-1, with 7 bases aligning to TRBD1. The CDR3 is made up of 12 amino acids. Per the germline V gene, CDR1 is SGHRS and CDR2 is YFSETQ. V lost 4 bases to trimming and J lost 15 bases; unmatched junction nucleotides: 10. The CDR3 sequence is CASSVDRVVWFF. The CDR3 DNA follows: TGCGCCAGCAGCGTAGACAGGGTAGTTTGGTTCTTC.

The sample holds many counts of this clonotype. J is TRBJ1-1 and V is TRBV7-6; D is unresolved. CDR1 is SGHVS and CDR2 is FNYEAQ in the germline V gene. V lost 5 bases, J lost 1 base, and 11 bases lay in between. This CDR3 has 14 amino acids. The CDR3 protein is CASSILRGNTEAFF. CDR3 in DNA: TGTGCCAGCAGCATCCTACGGGGGAACACTGAAGCTTTCTTT. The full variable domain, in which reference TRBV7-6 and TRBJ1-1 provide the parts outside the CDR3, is GAGVSQSPRYKVTKRGQDVALRCDPISGHVSLYWYRQALGQGPEFLTYFNYEAQQDKSGLPNDRFSAERPEGSISTLTIQRTEQRDSAMYRCASSILRGNTEAFFGQGTRLTVV.

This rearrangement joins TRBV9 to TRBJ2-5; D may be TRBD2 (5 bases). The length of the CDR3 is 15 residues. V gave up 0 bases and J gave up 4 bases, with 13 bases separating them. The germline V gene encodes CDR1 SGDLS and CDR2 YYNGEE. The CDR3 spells CASSVADYLTETQYF. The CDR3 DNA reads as TGTGCCAGCAGCGTAGCTGACTACCTAACAGAGACCCAGTACTTC.

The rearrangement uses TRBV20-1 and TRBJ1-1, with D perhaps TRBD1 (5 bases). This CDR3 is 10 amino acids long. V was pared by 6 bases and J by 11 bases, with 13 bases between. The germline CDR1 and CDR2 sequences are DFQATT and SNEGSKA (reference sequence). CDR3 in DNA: TGCAGTGCACCTGGGGGAGAGGCTTTCTTT. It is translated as CSAPGGEAFF.

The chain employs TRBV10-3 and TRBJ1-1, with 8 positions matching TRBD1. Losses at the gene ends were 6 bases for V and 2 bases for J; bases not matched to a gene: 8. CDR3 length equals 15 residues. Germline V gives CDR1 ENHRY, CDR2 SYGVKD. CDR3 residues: CAIRETGDPNTEAFF. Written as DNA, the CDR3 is TGTGCCATCAGAGAGACAGGGGACCCCAACACTGAAGCTTTCTTT.

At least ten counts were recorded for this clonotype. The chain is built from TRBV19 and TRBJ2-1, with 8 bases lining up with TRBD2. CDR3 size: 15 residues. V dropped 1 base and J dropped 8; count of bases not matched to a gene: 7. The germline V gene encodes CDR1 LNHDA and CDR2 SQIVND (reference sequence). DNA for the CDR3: TGTGCCAGTAGTATAGCCGGGGGGGCCATGGATGAGCAGTTCTTC. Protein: CASSIAGGAMDEQFF.

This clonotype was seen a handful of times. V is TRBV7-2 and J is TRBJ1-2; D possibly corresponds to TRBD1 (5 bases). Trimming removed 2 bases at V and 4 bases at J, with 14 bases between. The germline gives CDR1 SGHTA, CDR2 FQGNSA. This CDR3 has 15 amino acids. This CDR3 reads CASSLSEGTVYGYTF. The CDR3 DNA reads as TGTGCCAGCAGCTTAAGTGAAGGGACGGTCTATGGCTACACCTTC.

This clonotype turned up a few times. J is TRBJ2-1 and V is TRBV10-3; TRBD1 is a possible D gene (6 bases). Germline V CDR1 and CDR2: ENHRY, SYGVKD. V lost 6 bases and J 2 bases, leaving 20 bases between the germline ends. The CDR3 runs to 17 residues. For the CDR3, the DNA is TGTGCCATCAGGGCCGAGATAGGGGGATACCCCTACAATGAGCAGTTCTTC. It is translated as CAIRAEIGGYPYNEQFF.

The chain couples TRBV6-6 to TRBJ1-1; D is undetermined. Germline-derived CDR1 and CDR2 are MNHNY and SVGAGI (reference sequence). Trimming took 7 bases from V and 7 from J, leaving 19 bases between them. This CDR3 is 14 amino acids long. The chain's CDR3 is CASNLGGTYYEAFF. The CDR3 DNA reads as TGTGCCAGCAATTTGGGAGGAACATATTATGAAGCTTTCTTT.

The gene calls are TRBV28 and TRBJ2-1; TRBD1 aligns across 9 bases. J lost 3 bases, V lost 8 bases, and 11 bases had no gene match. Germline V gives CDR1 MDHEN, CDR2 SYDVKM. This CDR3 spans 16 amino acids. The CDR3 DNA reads TGTGCCAGCCATCCTCGGGACAGGGCCTTCTACAATGAGCAGTTCTTC. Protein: CASHPRDRAFYNEQFF. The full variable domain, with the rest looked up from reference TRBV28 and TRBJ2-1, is DVKVTQSSRYLVKRTGEKVFLECVQDMDHENMFWYRQDPGLGLRLIYFSYDVKMKEKGDIPEGYSVSREKKERFSLILESASTNQTSMYLCASHPRDRAFYNEQFFGPGTRLTVL.